This is a list of T cell receptor beta chains from one sample in a study of blood T cells in healthy people across ages. TCRdb passed the 5' RACE reads through MiXCR, listing each CDR3 protein once. The table has hundreds of thousands of distinct CDR3 sequences, 29% seen once. Sequenced material: blood. Receptors originate from a woman older than 75 in good health. CDR3s include the opening cysteine and the closing phenylalanine or tryptophan. D genes are given only for firm matches. Size values are once, few and many counts, or a class for expanded clones, and some rows have none.

DNA	CDR3	size	V	J	D
TGTGCCTGGAGTGTACGAGGAGGGGTCTACTACGAGCAGTACTTC	CAWSVRGGVYYEQYF	many	TRBV30	TRBJ2-7	NA
TGTGCCAGCTGTGAACAGGGGGACTATGGCTACACCTTC	CASCEQGDYGYTF	many	TRBV7-2	TRBJ1-2	TRBD1
TGTGCCAGCTCACCAGGGAGCCCGGGACTAGCGGGGCTCACAGATACGCAGTATTTT	CASSPGSPGLAGLTDTQYF	few	TRBV18	TRBJ2-3	TRBD2
TGCAGTGCTAGAGTGAGGGCTGACTATAATTCACCCCTCTACTTT	CSARVRADYNSPLYF	NA	TRBV20-1	TRBJ1-6	NA
TGTGCCAGCAGTAGTAAACAGGTTGGCACAGATACGCAGTATTTT	CASSSKQVGTDTQYF	NA	TRBV6-1	TRBJ2-3	NA
TGCGCCAGCAGTCGAACAGGAGACTGCGGCGAGCAGTACTTC	CASSRTGDCGEQYF	NA	TRBV5-1	TRBJ2-7	NA
TGCAGTGCTAGGACAGGGATAAGCACAGATACGCAGTATTTT	CSARTGISTDTQYF	many	TRBV20-1	TRBJ2-3	TRBD1
TGCGCCAGCAGTACAGACTACTACGAGCAGTACTTC	CASSTDYYEQYF	many	TRBV5-1	TRBJ2-7	NA
TGTGCCTGGAGTGGACAAAGGGTCAACTATGGCTACACCTTC	CAWSGQRVNYGYTF	NA	TRBV30	TRBJ1-2	NA
TGTGCCAGCAGAAATAGCGGGGGTCTTTTAGAGACCCAGTACTTC	CASRNSGGLLETQYF	once	TRBV12-3/TRBV12-4	TRBJ2-5	TRBD2
TGTGCCAGCAGCGTCCTGGGGACAGGGGCCACCGGGGAGCTGTTTTTT	CASSVLGTGATGELFF	NA	TRBV9	TRBJ2-2	TRBD1
TGTGCCAGCAGCTTACGACTACAGAGGGCGCTAAGGTACGAGCAGTACTTC	CASSLRLQRALRYEQYF	many	TRBV5-6	TRBJ2-7	NA
TGTGCCAGCAGTCCAGGACAGGGGTTGGCCACTGAAGCTTTCTTT	CASSPGQGLATEAFF	NA	TRBV12-3/TRBV12-4	TRBJ1-1	TRBD1
TGTGCCTGGAGCGCTTCCTGGACGGGGTCACCCCCCCACTTT	CAWSASWTGSPPHF	NA	TRBV30	TRBJ1-6	NA
TGTGCCAGCAGGAAGACAGGAGTAAGCACTGAAGCTTTCTTT	CASRKTGVSTEAFF	NA	TRBV27	TRBJ1-1	NA
TGTGCCACCAGCAGAGATCAGGGTTACGAGCAGTACTTC	CATSRDQGYEQYF	many	TRBV15	TRBJ2-7	NA
TGCAGCGCTAAAAACGGGGAGGGCTACACCTTC	CSAKNGEGYTF	many	TRBV29-1	TRBJ1-2	NA
TGTGCCAGCAGCTTGCAGGGACAACTCAACGAGCAGTACTTC	CASSLQGQLNEQYF	many	TRBV7-9	TRBJ2-7	NA
TGTGCCAGCTCAAATGGGGAACGGGGGAGCTTCACAGATACGCAGTATTTT	CASSNGERGSFTDTQYF	NA	TRBV28	TRBJ2-3	NA
TGTGCCAGCAGTTTAGGGGTGGGGATAGATACGGAGTATTTT	CASSLGVGIDTEYF	NA	TRBV12-3/TRBV12-4	TRBJ2-3	NA
TGTGCCAGCAGTTTTGGGTCGGGGGGTGAGCAGTTCTTC	CASSFGSGGEQFF	many	TRBV11-2	TRBJ2-1	TRBD2
TGCGCCAGCAGAGATAGGACAGGTTTGCTCACAGATACGCAGTATTTT	CASRDRTGLLTDTQYF	NA	TRBV4-1	TRBJ2-3	TRBD1
TGCAGTGCATTTAGACGGGGAGATACGCAGTATTTT	CSAFRRGDTQYF	many	TRBV20-1	TRBJ2-3	NA
TGTGCCAGCAGCTTAACTACAGGGATACAAGGTGAAGCTTTCTTT	CASSLTTGIQGEAFF	NA	TRBV7-8	TRBJ1-1	NA
TGTGCCATCAGTGACAGTTACGAGCAGTACTTC	CAISDSYEQYF	many	TRBV10-3	TRBJ2-7	NA
TGCAGCGTTCCAGACAATGAGCAGTTCTTC	CSVPDNEQFF	few	TRBV29-1	TRBJ2-1	NA
TGCGCCAGCAGTTTTGTAGCCGGGGAGCTGTTTTTT	CASSFVAGELFF	NA	TRBV5-1	TRBJ2-2	NA
TGCGCCAGCAGTGAGAACGGAGTAGAGACCCAGTACTTC	CASSENGVETQYF	NA	TRBV10-1	TRBJ2-5	NA
TGTGCCAGCAGCCCCAAGGGCGGGGGGGCCCCAGGGGATACGCAGTATTTT	CASSPKGGGAPGDTQYF	NA	TRBV12-3/TRBV12-4	TRBJ2-3	TRBD2
TGTGCCAGCAGCCAGTTCCTAGGGGGCGATGGCTACACCTTC	CASSQFLGGDGYTF	few	TRBV14	TRBJ1-2	TRBD1
TGCAGTGCTAGTCTAGGGACAGATACGCAGTATTTT	CSASLGTDTQYF	NA	TRBV20-1	TRBJ2-3	NA
TGTGCCAGCAGCCTCGCGGACAGTTCTGCCTATGGCTACACCTTC	CASSLADSSAYGYTF	many	TRBV12-3/TRBV12-4	TRBJ1-2	NA
TGTGCCAGCAGCTTAGGAGTCCGGGCTTTCCAAGAGACCCAGTACTTC	CASSLGVRAFQETQYF	many	TRBV7-2	TRBJ2-5	NA
TGCGCCAGCAGCTTGGCAGGTGACAGGGTTACCGGGGAGCTGTTTTTT	CASSLAGDRVTGELFF	NA	TRBV5-1	TRBJ2-2	TRBD1
TGTGCCACCAGTGACCCCATGACAGGCGATTACGAGCAGTACTTC	CATSDPMTGDYEQYF	many	TRBV24-1	TRBJ2-7	NA
TGTGCTGGGAACGTTCCGAAATGTGAGAATGAGCAGTTCTTC	CAGNVPKCENEQFF	few	TRBV21-1	TRBJ2-1	NA
TGTGCCAGCAGTTACGGGGCCGCGGCAGATCGGTACGAGCAGTACTTC	CASSYGAAADRYEQYF	many	TRBV6-2/TRBV6-3	TRBJ2-7	NA
TGTGCCACCGACAATAGCAATCAGCCCCAGCATTTT	CATDNSNQPQHF	many	TRBV6-2/TRBV6-3	TRBJ1-5	NA
TGTGCCAGCAGCATAATCACAGATACGCAGTATTTT	CASSIITDTQYF	many	TRBV7-9	TRBJ2-3	NA
TGTGCCAGCAGCTTAGACTATAGCTACTACGAGCAGTACTTC	CASSLDYSYYEQYF	NA	TRBV11-2	TRBJ2-7	NA
TGTGCCAGCAGCCCCTACCGGGAAGAGACCCAGTACTTC	CASSPYREETQYF	NA	TRBV14	TRBJ2-5	NA
TGTGCCAGCAGAAGGGACCTATCCTACGAGCAGTACTTC	CASRRDLSYEQYF	NA	TRBV10-3	TRBJ2-7	NA
TGTGCCTGCAGCCAAGGTTCTACCTTCGTGGGCTCACCCCTCCACTTT	CACSQGSTFVGSPLHF	few	TRBV16	TRBJ1-6	NA
TGTGCCAGCAGTTTAACCCCGACAGGGGAAGAGCAGTACTTC	CASSLTPTGEEQYF	NA	TRBV27	TRBJ2-7	TRBD1